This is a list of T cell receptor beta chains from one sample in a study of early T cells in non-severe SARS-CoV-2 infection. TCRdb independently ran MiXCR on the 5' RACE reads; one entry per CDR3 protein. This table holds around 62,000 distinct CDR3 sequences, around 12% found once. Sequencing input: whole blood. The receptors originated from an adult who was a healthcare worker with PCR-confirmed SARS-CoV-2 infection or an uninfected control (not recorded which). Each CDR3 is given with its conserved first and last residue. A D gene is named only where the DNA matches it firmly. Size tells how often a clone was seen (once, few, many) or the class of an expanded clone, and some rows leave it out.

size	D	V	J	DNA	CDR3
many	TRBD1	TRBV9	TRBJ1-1	TGTGCCAGCAGCGCAGGGACAGCCTGGGCTGAAGCTTTCTTT	CASSAGTAWAEAFF
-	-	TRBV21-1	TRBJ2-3	TGTGCCAGCAGCAAAGCGGTAGCGGCCCGACTGTACACAGATACGCAGTATTTT	CASSKAVAARLYTDTQYF
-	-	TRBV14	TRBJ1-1	TGTGCCAGCAGCCCGTGGCCAGTTTTAGGTTTTCAAGCTTTCTTT	CASSPWPVLGFQAFF
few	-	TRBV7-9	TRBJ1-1	TGTGCCAGCAGCCGTGTCTGGAGCACTGAAGCTTTCTTT	CASSRVWSTEAFF
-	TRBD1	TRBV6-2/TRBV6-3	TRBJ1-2	TGTGCCAGCAGTTACCGGGACAGGGGGACAGGCTACACCTTC	CASSYRDRGTGYTF
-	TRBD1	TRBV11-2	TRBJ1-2	TGTGCCAGCAGCTCGGACAGGGCCCTAGGCTACACCTTC	CASSSDRALGYTF
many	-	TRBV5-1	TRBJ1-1	TGCGCCAGCAGCTCCCCTGGGGCCGGGAACACTGAAGCTTTCTTT	CASSSPGAGNTEAFF
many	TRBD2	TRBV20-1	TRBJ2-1	TGCAGTGCTAGTTCTAGCGGGGTTTTTTACTCCTACAATGAGCAGTTCTTC	CSASSSGVFYSYNEQFF
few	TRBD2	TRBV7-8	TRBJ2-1	TGTGCCAGCAGCCAGACTAGCGGGAGGGCCGGTGAGCAGTTCTTC	CASSQTSGRAGEQFF
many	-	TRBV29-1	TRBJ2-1	TGCAGCGGTACTATCGCAGGAAGGGACAATGAGCAGTTCTTC	CSGTIAGRDNEQFF
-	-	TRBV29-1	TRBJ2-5	TGCAGCGTTGGTAGCGGACAAGAGACCCAGTACTTC	CSVGSGQETQYF
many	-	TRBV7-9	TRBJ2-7	TGTGCCAGCAGCCTGGAAAGGGGGGTCTACGAGCAGTACTTC	CASSLERGVYEQYF
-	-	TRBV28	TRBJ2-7	TGTGCCAGCAGACAAGGGCCCCATTACGAGCAGTACTTC	CASRQGPHYEQYF
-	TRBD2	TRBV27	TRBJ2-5	TGTGCCAGCAGTTCCCGGACTAGCGCGAAAGAGACCCAGTACTTC	CASSSRTSAKETQYF
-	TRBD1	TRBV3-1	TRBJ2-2	TGTGCCAGCAGCCAACGGACAGGGATCGACACCGGGGAGCTGTTTTTT	CASSQRTGIDTGELFF
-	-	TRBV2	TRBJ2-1	TGTGCCAGCAGCGAAGGGGAGCGAAGCTCCTACAATGAGCAGTTCTTC	CASSEGERSSYNEQFF
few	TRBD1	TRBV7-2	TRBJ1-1	TGTGCCAGCAGCCAATCTCCTGGACAGGGGAACACTGAAGCTTTCTTT	CASSQSPGQGNTEAFF
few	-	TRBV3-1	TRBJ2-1	TGTGCCAGCAGCCAAGGGGCACTAGCCGGAGGGCAGTTCTTC	CASSQGALAGGQFF
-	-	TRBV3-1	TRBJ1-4	TGTGCCAGCAGAACCGGAGATGAAAAACTGTTTTTT	CASRTGDEKLFF
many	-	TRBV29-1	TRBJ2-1	TGCAGCGTTGAAATAGGGCAGGGGTGGCACAATGAGCAGTTCTTC	CSVEIGQGWHNEQFF
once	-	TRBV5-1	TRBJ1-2	TGCGCCAGCAGCGGAGACACAGAGACCTATGGCTACACCTTC	CASSGDTETYGYTF
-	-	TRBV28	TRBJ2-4	TGTGCCAGCAGTTTGGGAGGTTCCAAAAACATTCAGTACTTC	CASSLGGSKNIQYF
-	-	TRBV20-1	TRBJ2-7	TGCAGTGCTAGGAGGGAGGGGGACGAGCAGTACTTC	CSARREGDEQYF
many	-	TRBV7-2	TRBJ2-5	TGTGCCAGCAGCTATCAACCGACGGGAGTGAGACAAGAGACCCAGTACTTC	CASSYQPTGVRQETQYF
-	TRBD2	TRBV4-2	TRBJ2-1	TGTGCCAGCAGCCCTGAGGGGCCTAGCGGGAGAAGGGTGCAGTTCTTC	CASSPEGPSGRRVQFF
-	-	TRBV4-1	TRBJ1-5	TGCGCCAGCAGCCAAGATTATGGGCCTAGTAATCAGCCCCAGCATTTT	CASSQDYGPSNQPQHF
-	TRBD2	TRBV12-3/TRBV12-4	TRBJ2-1	TGTGCCAGCAGTTTTCCTAGCGGGACACAGTTCTTC	CASSFPSGTQFF
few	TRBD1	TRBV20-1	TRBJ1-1	TGCAGTGCTTGGACAGGACAGAACACTGAAGCTTTCTTT	CSAWTGQNTEAFF
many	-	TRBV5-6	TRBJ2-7	TGTGCCAGCAGGGACAGCCGGAGACCTACGGGGGAGCAGTACTTC	CASRDSRRPTGEQYF
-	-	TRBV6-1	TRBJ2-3	TGTGCCACCGTCTTTGGGGCGTCAGAGCAGTATTTT	CATVFGASEQYF
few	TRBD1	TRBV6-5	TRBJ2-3	TGTGCCAGCAGTACAGGGGGCCTCACAGATACGCAGTATTTT	CASSTGGLTDTQYF